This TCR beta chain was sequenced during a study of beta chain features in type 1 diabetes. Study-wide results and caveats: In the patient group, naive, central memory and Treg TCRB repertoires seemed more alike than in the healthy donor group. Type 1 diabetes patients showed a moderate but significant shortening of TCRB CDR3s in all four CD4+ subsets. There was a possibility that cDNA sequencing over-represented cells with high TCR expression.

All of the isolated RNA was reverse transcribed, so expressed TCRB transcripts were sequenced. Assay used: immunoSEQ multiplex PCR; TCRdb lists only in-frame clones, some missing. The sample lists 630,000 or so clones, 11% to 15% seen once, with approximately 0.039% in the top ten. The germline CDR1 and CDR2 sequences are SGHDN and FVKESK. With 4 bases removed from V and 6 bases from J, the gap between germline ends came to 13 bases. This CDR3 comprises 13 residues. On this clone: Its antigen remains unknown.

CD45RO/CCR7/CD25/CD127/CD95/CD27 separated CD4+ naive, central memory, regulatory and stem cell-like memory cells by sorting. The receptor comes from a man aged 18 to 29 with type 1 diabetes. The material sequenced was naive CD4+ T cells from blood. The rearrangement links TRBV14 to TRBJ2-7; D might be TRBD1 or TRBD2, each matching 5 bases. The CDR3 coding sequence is TGTGCCAGCAGCCCACATGTAGGGACCGAGCAGTACTTC. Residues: CASSPHVGTEQYF.